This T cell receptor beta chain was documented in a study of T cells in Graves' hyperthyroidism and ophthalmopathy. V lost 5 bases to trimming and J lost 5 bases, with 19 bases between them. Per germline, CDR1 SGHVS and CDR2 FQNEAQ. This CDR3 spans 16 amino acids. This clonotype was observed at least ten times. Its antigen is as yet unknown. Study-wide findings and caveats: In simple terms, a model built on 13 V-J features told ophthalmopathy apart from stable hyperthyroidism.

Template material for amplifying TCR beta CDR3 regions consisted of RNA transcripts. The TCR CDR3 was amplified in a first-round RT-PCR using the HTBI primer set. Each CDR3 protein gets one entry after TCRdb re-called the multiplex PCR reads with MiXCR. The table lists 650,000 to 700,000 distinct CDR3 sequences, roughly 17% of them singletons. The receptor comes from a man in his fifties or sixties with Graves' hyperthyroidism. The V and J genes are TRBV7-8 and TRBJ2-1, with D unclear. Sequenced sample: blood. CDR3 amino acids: CASSPKTIGRDNEQFF. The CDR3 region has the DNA TGTGCCAGCAGCCCGAAGACCATCGGAAGGGACAATGAGCAGTTCTTC.